This T cell receptor (beta chain) was obtained from a study of T cells after yellow fever vaccination. TCRdb reprocessed the 5' RACE reads with MiXCR, giving one entry per CDR3 protein. The sample has some 120,000 distinct CDR3 sequences, around 9.8% seen once. This CDR3 has 14 residues. The V end lost 3 bases, the J end lost 4 bases, and 13 bases lay between the germline ends. Looked up from germline, CDR1 is SGHTA and CDR2 is FQGNSA. Study results and caveats: Most clones from primary vaccination were detected again post-booster (about 95% CD4, approximately 90% CD8).

Only a few counts were recorded for this clonotype. Its antigen remains unknown. The chain joins TRBV7-2 to TRBJ2-7, with TRBD2 as a possible D gene (6 bases). The specimen was CD8+ T cells sorted from PBMCs, collected on the day of the yellow fever booster vaccination. The TCR was taken from a man aged 18 to 30 who received the YFV17D yellow fever vaccine. The CDR3 protein is CASSFRSGLYEQYF. The CDR3 DNA follows: TGTGCCAGCAGCTTCCGCTCGGGACTTTACGAGCAGTACTTC.